This is a list of T cell receptor beta chains from one sample in a study of OX40 agonist ivuxolimab in advanced cancers. Sequenced by immunoSEQ multiplex PCR; TCRdb stores in-frame clones only, minus some. The sample lists around 70,000 clones, over 80% occurring once. The sequencing used CD4+ or CD8+ T cells sorted from blood, collected in a trial of the OX40 agonist ivuxolimab. These receptor sequences come from an adult with an advanced solid tumor such as melanoma, head and neck, liver or kidney cancer. Each CDR3 is given with its conserved first and last residue. A D gene is named only where the DNA matches it firmly. Rows give clone size only sometimes, using once, few, many, or a class for an expanded clone.

V gene,D gene,J gene,clone size,CDR3 protein,CDR3 DNA
TRBV15,-,TRBJ2-7,-,CATSRDLRDTNEQYF,TGTGCCACCAGCAGAGACCTAAGAGATACAAACGAGCAGTACTTC
TRBV28,-,TRBJ1-3,-,CASSVTGPELTIYF,TGTGCCAGCAGTGTGACAGGTCCGGAACTCACCATATATTTT
TRBV19,-,TRBJ1-2,-,CASSFFRGFYGYTF,TGTGCCAGTAGTTTCTTCCGGGGATTCTATGGCTACACCTTC
TRBV28,TRBD1,TRBJ2-1,-,CASSPLPGQGGYNEQFF,TGTGCCAGCAGTCCACTTCCCGGACAGGGGGGCTACAATGAGCAGTTCTTC
TRBV7-8,-,TRBJ2-5,-,CASSLAWGGHQETQYF,TGTGCCAGCAGCTTAGCGTGGGGGGGCCACCAAGAGACCCAGTACTTC
TRBV1,-,TRBJ1-5,-,CTSSQPGVYGNQPQHF,TGCACCAGCAGCCAGCCAGGGGTATACGGCAATCAGCCCCAGCATTTT
TRBV7-9,-,TRBJ1-1,-,CASSLSQGTEAFF,TGTGCCAGCAGCTTAAGCCAGGGCACTGAAGCTTTCTTT
TRBV5-4,-,TRBJ2-3,few,CASSPPGGLTDTQYF,TGTGCCAGCAGCCCCCCGGGGGGCCTCACAGATACGCAGTATTTT
TRBV6-5,TRBD1,TRBJ2-1,-,CASSLAGGYNEQFF,TGTGCCAGCAGTTTGGCAGGGGGTTACAATGAGCAGTTCTTC
TRBV27,-,TRBJ1-1,-,CASSLKRGGGLNTEAFF,TGTGCCAGCAGTTTAAAGCGGGGAGGCGGCTTGAACACTGAAGCTTTCTTT
TRBV27,TRBD2,TRBJ2-3,-,CASRLAGIRDTQYF,TGTGCCAGCAGGTTAGCGGGAATAAGAGATACGCAGTATTTT
TRBV25-1,-,TRBJ2-1,-,CASSLGGRNNEQFF,TGTGCCAGCAGCCTTGGGGGGCGGAACAATGAGCAGTTCTTC
TRBV10-1,TRBD1,TRBJ2-7,-,CASPFDRGPISYEQYF,TGCGCCAGCCCCTTCGACAGGGGTCCCATCTCCTACGAGCAGTACTTC
TRBV10-3,-,TRBJ1-6,-,CAIRGGSDSPLHF,TGTGCCATCAGAGGCGGCTCGGATTCACCCCTCCACTTT
TRBV27,-,TRBJ1-2,-,CASSFRSNYGYTF,TGTGCCAGCAGTTTCAGGAGTAACTATGGCTACACCTTC
TRBV13,-,TRBJ1-3,-,CASSLGPFSGNTIYF,TGTGCCAGCAGCTTAGGACCGTTCTCTGGAAACACCATATATTTT
TRBV7-6,TRBD1,TRBJ1-1,-,CASSDRDREAFF,TGTGCCAGCAGCGACCGGGACAGGGAAGCTTTCTTT
TRBV2,-,TRBJ2-3,-,CASSVQSVGNTDTQYF,TGTGCCAGCAGTGTTCAATCAGTCGGGAACACAGATACGCAGTATTTT
TRBV7-9,TRBD2,TRBJ2-1,-,CASSSRLAWNEQFF,TGTGCCAGCAGCTCCCGACTAGCGTGGAATGAGCAGTTCTTC
TRBV27,-,TRBJ2-7,once,CASSLAPIREQYF,TGTGCCAGCAGTTTAGCTCCGATTAGGGAGCAGTACTTC
TRBV7-2,-,TRBJ1-4,few,CASSLMGTANEKLFF,TGTGCCAGCAGCTTAATGGGGACCGCGAATGAAAAACTGTTTTTT
TRBV2,-,TRBJ1-2,-,CASSEAQSANYGYTF,TGTGCCAGCAGTGAAGCGCAGTCGGCTAACTATGGCTACACCTTC
TRBV2,TRBD2,TRBJ2-3,-,CASSEEAGSTDTQYF,TGTGCCAGCAGTGAGGAAGCGGGAAGCACAGATACGCAGTATTTT
TRBV5-4,-,TRBJ1-1,-,CASSLGGGSNTEAFF,TGTGCCAGCAGCTTGGGTGGGGGTTCGAACACTGAAGCTTTCTTT
TRBV30,-,TRBJ2-7,-,CAWSAGGRYEQYF,TGTGCCTGGAGTGCCGGGGGCCGCTACGAGCAGTACTTC
TRBV6-5,-,TRBJ1-3,-,CASSRRIGNTIYF,TGTGCCAGCAGTCGTCGGATTGGAAACACCATATATTTT
TRBV27,-,TRBJ2-7,-,CASSFWSAGSSSYEQYF,TGTGCCAGCAGTTTCTGGTCGGCAGGGTCGAGCTCCTACGAGCAGTACTTC
TRBV7-2,-,TRBJ2-1,-,CASSPPADNEQFF,TGTGCCAGCAGCCCCCCGGCGGACAATGAGCAGTTCTTC
TRBV19,TRBD1,TRBJ2-3,-,CVAPGQDIDTDTRYF,TGTGTCGCACCGGGACAGGATATAGACACAGATACGCGGTATTTT
TRBV28,-,TRBJ2-2,-,CASSTTSTNTGELFF,TGTGCCAGCAGTACTACATCCACGAACACCGGGGAGCTGTTTTTT
TRBV19,TRBD1,TRBJ1-5,-,CASRETGYNQPQHF,TGTGCCAGTAGGGAGACAGGGTACAATCAGCCCCAGCATTTT
TRBV2,-,TRBJ1-5,-,CASSEGGGGNQPQHF,TGTGCCAGCAGTGAAGGGGGCGGTGGCAATCAGCCCCAGCATTTT
TRBV7-2,TRBD1,TRBJ2-7,once,CASSLAGTAILEQYF,TGTGCCAGCAGCTTAGCCGGGACAGCGATCCTCGAGCAGTACTTC
TRBV7-2,TRBD1,TRBJ1-4,-,CASSAASSTGSEKLFF,TGTGCCAGCAGCGCCGCATCTTCGACAGGGAGTGAAAAACTGTTTTTT
TRBV10-3,TRBD1,TRBJ1-4,-,CAISESTGEWRKLFF,TGTGCCATCAGTGAGTCGACAGGGGAGTGGCGAAAACTGTTTTTT
TRBV18,-,TRBJ2-5,-,CASSLTVQETQYF,TGTGCCAGCTCACTTACAGTGCAAGAGACCCAGTACTTC
TRBV19,-,TRBJ1-2,few,CASTSQENYGYTF,TGTGCCAGTACCTCTCAGGAAAACTATGGCTACACCTTC
TRBV6-5,-,TRBJ2-7,-,CASSYTRENEYEQYF,TGTGCCAGCAGTTACACCCGTGAAAACGAGTACGAGCAGTACTTC
TRBV6-5,-,TRBJ1-6,few,CASERTGGRSSPLHF,TGTGCCAGCGAGCGAACTGGGGGGAGGAGTTCACCCCTCCACTTT
TRBV28,TRBD2,TRBJ2-3,-,CASNPAGGGDTQYF,TGTGCCAGCAATCCCGCGGGAGGAGGAGATACGCAGTATTTT
TRBV6-6,-,TRBJ1-3,-,CASHADAGGNTIYF,TGTGCCAGCCACGCAGACGCAGGGGGAAACACCATATATTTT
TRBV18,-,TRBJ2-3,-,CASSLTDTQYF,TGTGCCAGCTCTCTCACAGATACGCAGTATTTT
TRBV18,-,TRBJ2-5,few,CASSPPGTPSVYF,TGTGCCAGCTCACCACCCGGGACACCCTCCGTGTACTTC
TRBV2,TRBD2,TRBJ2-5,-,CASSDVAGGPVETQYF,TGTGCCAGCAGTGATGTAGCGGGAGGGCCGGTAGAGACCCAGTACTTC
TRBV21-1,-,TRBJ2-3,-,CASSRGLAGYKDTQYF,TGTGCCAGCAGCAGGGGACTAGCGGGGTATAAAGATACGCAGTATTTT
TRBV5-6,-,TRBJ2-7,-,CASSLSYSYEQYF,TGTGCCAGCAGCTTGAGCTATTCCTACGAGCAGTACTTC
TRBV11-2,-,TRBJ1-6,-,CASSYKGNNSPLHF,TGTGCCAGCAGCTATAAGGGTAATAATTCACCCCTCCACTTT
TRBV11-2,-,TRBJ1-1,-,CASSSHWTTGEAFF,TGTGCCAGCAGCTCGCATTGGACGACAGGAGAAGCTTTCTTT
TRBV4-2,TRBD2,TRBJ2-3,-,CASSPLAGVPSTDTQYF,TGTGCCAGCAGCCCCTTAGCGGGGGTCCCTAGCACAGATACGCAGTATTTT
TRBV6-5,TRBD1,TRBJ1-2,-,CASTPMTGPYGYTF,TGTGCCAGCACTCCCATGACAGGGCCCTATGGCTACACCTTC
TRBV7-3,-,TRBJ1-2,-,CASSLNAVFDRVDYGYTF,TGTGCCAGCAGCTTAAACGCCGTGTTTGACCGGGTGGACTATGGCTACACCTTC
TRBV27,-,TRBJ2-3,-,CASTRNARTDTQYF,TGTGCCAGCACCCGGAATGCTCGCACAGATACGCAGTATTTT
TRBV6-4,-,TRBJ1-2,-,CASSDVWGDYGYTF,TGTGCCAGCAGTGACGTTTGGGGTGACTATGGCTACACCTTC
TRBV4-1,-,TRBJ1-1,-,CASSQEWGERAFF,TGCGCCAGCAGCCAAGAGTGGGGGGAGAGAGCTTTCTTT